This T cell receptor beta chain was sequenced for a study of blood T cells in healthy people across ages. The study's findings and limits: Strong correlation existed between TCR beta diversity and naive T cell percentage. Donor CMV infection status was unknown, possibly confounding age-related changes in expanded clonotypes.

After removal of 10 bases from V and 2 bases from J, the junction contained 7 bases not matched to a gene. CDR1 and CDR2 from the germline V gene are MNHEY and SMNVEV (reference sequence). This CDR3 is 14 amino acids long. The use of a sample-barcoded 5' primer and a J-beta primer mix characterized a second PCR of roughly 7 to 11 cycles. Via MiXCR, TCRdb re-called the 5' RACE reads, giving one row per CDR3 protein. The table lists roughly 1,700,000 distinct CDR3 sequences, 28% of them singletons. A word on this clonotype: Its specificity is unknown.

This TCR came from a woman in her twenties or thirties in good health. The material sequenced was blood. The J gene is TRBJ2-7, the V gene TRBV27; 11 bases are a match to TRBD2. The CDR3: CATSRLAGTYEQYF. The CDR3 coding sequence is TGTGCCACTAGTCGACTAGCGGGGACCTACGAGCAGTACTTC.